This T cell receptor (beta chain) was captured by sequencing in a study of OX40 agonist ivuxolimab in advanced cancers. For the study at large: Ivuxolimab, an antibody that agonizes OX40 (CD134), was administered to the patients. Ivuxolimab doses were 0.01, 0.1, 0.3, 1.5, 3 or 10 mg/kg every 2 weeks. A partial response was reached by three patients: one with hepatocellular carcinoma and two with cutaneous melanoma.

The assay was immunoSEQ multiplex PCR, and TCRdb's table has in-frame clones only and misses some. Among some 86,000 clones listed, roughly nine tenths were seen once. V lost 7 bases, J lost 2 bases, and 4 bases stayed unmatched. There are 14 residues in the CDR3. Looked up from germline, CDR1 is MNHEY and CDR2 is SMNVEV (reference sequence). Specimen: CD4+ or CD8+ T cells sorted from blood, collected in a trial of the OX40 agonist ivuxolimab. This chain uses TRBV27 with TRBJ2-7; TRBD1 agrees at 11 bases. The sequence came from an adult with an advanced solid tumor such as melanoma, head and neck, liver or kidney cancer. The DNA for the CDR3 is TGTGCCAGCAAACCGGGACAGGGGGCCTACGAGCAGTACTTC. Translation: CASKPGQGAYEQYF.